These T cell receptor beta chains were read from a single sample in a study of Graves' ophthalmopathy and Graves' hyperthyroidism. One entry per CDR3 protein, called by TCRdb with MiXCR from the multiplex PCR reads. The data hold around 1,000,000 distinct CDR3 sequences, with around a third observed a single time. Sequenced input: peripheral blood or thyroid tissue (not recorded which). The source of these receptors is an adult man with Graves' hyperthyroidism. The CDR3 runs from the conserved cysteine through the conserved F or W. A D gene is named only where the DNA matches it firmly. Rows give clone size only sometimes, using once, few, many, or a class for an expanded clone.

many	.	TRBV12-3/TRBV12-4	TRBJ2-5	TGTGCCAGCAGCTCAAGGGCGACCGAGGGGCCAGAGACCCAGTACTTC	CASSSRATEGPETQYF
.	TRBD1	TRBV5-1	TRBJ1-1	TGCGCCAACAGCTTCCCCGAGGGACAGGGGAAAGCTTTCTTT	CANSFPEGQGKAFF
few	.	TRBV7-6	TRBJ2-5	TGTGCCAGCAGCTTAGTTGTGGGTGGGGCAGCCCAAGAGACCCAGTACTTC	CASSLVVGGAAQETQYF
.	TRBD2	TRBV29-1	TRBJ2-7	TGCAGCGTTTTCTTGTGGGAGGGGAAATACTCCTACGAGCAGTACTTC	CSVFLWEGKYSYEQYF
many	.	TRBV7-2	TRBJ1-5	TGTGCCAGCAGCCAGGGGACACCTTATAGCAATCAGCCCCAGCATTTT	CASSQGTPYSNQPQHF
many	.	TRBV19	TRBJ1-4	TGTGCCAGTAGCGCGGCAGGGAATGAAAAACTGTTTTTT	CASSAAGNEKLFF
many	.	TRBV7-8	TRBJ2-6	TGTGCCAGCAGCTTTAGAAACTTCCGTTTCTCTGGGGCCAACGTCCTGACTTTC	CASSFRNFRFSGANVLTF
few	.	TRBV19	TRBJ2-7	TGTGCCAGTAGTACCCCAGGGGCTTTTTACGAGCAGTACTTC	CASSTPGAFYEQYF
few	.	TRBV28	TRBJ2-7	TGTGCCAGCAGCCGAGCCGGGACTCTCTCCTACGAGCAGTACTTC	CASSRAGTLSYEQYF
.	TRBD1	TRBV20-1	TRBJ1-6	TGCAGTGCGGGGACAGGCTGGGATTCACCCCTCCACTTT	CSAGTGWDSPLHF
.	.	TRBV25-1	TRBJ2-7	TGTGCCAGCAGTGAACAGGGAGTATCCTACGAGCAGTACTTC	CASSEQGVSYEQYF
.	.	TRBV29-1	TRBJ1-1	TGCAGCGTTGACCTGACTGAAGCTTTCTTT	CSVDLTEAFF
.	TRBD1	TRBV2	TRBJ1-5	TGTGCCAGCTTCTTTGTCAGGGGGATCAATCAGCCCCAGCATTTT	CASFFVRGINQPQHF
many	TRBD1	TRBV7-6	TRBJ2-5	TGTGCCAGCAGCTTAGCACAGGGGGAGACCCAGTACTTC	CASSLAQGETQYF
.	.	TRBV11-2	TRBJ2-7	TGTGCCAGCAGCCAAGAAGTAAGACCTCAAACCTACGAGCAGTACTTC	CASSQEVRPQTYEQYF
many	.	TRBV19	TRBJ1-5	TGTGCCAGTAGATGGACAGACAATCAGCCCCAGCATTTT	CASRWTDNQPQHF
many	TRBD1	TRBV7-8	TRBJ1-5	TGTGCCAGCAGCATAACAGGGGAACAGCCCCAGCATTTT	CASSITGEQPQHF
few	.	TRBV6-6	TRBJ1-6	TGTGCCAGCAGAGTGGGCCTCCGAGGGAATTCACCCCTCCACTTT	CASRVGLRGNSPLHF
.	TRBD2	TRBV7-9	TRBJ2-5	TGTGCCAGCAGCCTCCGGACTAGCGGGGGGTCCCGGGAGACCCAGTACTTC	CASSLRTSGGSRETQYF
many	.	TRBV3-1	TRBJ1-2	TGTGCCAGCAGCCACGGCTATGGCTACACCTTC	CASSHGYGYTF
.	.	TRBV9	TRBJ1-5	TGTGCCAGCAGCGTAGACATTGGATACAATCAGCCCCAGCATTTT	CASSVDIGYNQPQHF
many	.	TRBV15	TRBJ1-3	TGTGCCACCAGCGGAGGCAGGGTCGACTCTGGAAACACCATATATTTT	CATSGGRVDSGNTIYF
.	.	TRBV9	TRBJ2-5	TGTGCCAGCAGCCCACGACAGCACTCTCTACAAGAGACCCAGTACTTC	CASSPRQHSLQETQYF
.	.	TRBV7-2	TRBJ2-7	TGTGCCAGCAGTTTCAGACCCGTCAGGGCAACCTACGAGCAGTACTTC	CASSFRPVRATYEQYF